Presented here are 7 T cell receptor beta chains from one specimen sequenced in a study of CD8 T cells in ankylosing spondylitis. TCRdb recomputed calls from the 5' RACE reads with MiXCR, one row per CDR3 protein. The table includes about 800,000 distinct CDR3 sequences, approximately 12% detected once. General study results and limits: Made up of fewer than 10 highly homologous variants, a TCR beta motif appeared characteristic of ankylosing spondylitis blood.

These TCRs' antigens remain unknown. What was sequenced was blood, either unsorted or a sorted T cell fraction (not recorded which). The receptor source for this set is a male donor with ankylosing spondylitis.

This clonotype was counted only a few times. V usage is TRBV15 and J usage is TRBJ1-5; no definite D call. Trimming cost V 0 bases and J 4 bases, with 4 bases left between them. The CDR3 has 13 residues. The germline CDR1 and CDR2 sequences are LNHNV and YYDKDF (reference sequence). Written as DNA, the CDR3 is TGTGCCACCAGCAGAGATCAGAATCAGCCCCAGCATTTT. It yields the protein CATSRDQNQPQHF.

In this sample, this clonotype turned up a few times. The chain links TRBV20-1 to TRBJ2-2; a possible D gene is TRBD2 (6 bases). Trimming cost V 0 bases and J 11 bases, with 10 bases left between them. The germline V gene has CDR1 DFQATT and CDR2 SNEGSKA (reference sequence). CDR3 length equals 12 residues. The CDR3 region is CSAREPGLELFF. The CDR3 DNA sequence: TGCAGTGCTAGAGAACCGGGACTCGAGCTGTTTTTT.

CDR3: CASSFQGIVSNQPQHF. In DNA, the CDR3 is TGTGCCAGCAGTTTTCAGGGGATCGTAAGCAATCAGCCCCAGCATTTT. This chain links TRBV12-3 or TRBV12-4 with TRBJ1-5, with a possible D match to TRBD1 (6 bases). The CDR3 is 16 residues long. V was cut by 3 bases and J by 1 base, with 13 bases left in between.

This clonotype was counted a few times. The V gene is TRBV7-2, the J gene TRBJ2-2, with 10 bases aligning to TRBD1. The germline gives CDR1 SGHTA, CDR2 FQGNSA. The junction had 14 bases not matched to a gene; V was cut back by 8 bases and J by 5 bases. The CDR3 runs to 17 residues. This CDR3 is CASASMPGQGKTGELFF. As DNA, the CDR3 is TGTGCCAGCGCTTCAATGCCGGGACAGGGGAAAACCGGGGAGCTGTTTTTT.

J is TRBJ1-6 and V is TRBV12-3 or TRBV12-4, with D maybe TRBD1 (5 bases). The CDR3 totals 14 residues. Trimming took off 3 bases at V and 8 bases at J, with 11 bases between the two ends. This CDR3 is CASSFKGTDSPLHF. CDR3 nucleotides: TGTGCCAGCAGTTTTAAGGGGACGGATTCACCCCTCCACTTT.

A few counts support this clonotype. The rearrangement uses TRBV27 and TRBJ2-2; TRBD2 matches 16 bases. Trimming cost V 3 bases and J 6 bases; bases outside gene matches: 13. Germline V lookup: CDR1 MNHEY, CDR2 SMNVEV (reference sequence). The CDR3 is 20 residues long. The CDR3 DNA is TGTGCCAGCAGTTTTTATCCGGGACTAGCGGGAGGGCCAGTTTCCGGGGAGCTGTTTTTT. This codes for CASSFYPGLAGGPVSGELFF.

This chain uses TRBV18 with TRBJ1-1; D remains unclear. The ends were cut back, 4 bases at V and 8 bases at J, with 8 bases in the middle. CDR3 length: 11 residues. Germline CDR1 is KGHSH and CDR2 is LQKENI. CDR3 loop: CASSRREEAFF. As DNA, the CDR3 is TGTGCCAGCTCACGTAGAGAGGAAGCTTTCTTT. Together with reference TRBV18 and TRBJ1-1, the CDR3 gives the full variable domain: NAGVMQNPRHLVRRRGQEARLRCSPMKGHSHVYWYRQLPEEGLKFMVYLQKENIIDESGMPKERFSAEFPKEGPSILRIQQVVRGDSAAYFCASSRREEAFFGQGTRLTVV.